This entry features one T cell receptor beta chain sequence. Its matching antigen is unknown. Distinct nucleotide sequences in the sample also encode this CDR3. With 60 Vbeta and 13 Jbeta primers, the PCR was carried out. Repertoires were generated with immunoSEQ multiplex PCR, while TCRdb's copy carries only in-frame clones and drops some. The sample lists approximately 51,000 clones; about four fifths were seen once. The sample is drawn from a study of cytomegalovirus exposure and HLA in healthy donors. Findings and limits, study-wide: High sensitivity and specificity were reportedly achieved when the classifier diagnosed cytomegalovirus status.

The germline V gene encodes CDR1 MNHEY and CDR2 SMNVEV (reference sequence). The CDR3 contains 15 residues. The V end lost 6 bases, the J end lost 7 bases, and 19 bases lay between the germline ends. This sequence joins TRBV27 and TRBJ2-1; D perhaps matches TRBD2 (6 bases). Sequencing used PBMCs. The clonotype originates from a boy between 10 and 17 years old in good health and CMV-seropositive. Here the CDR3 DNA reads TGTGCCAGCAGCGAGGACCCCGCGGGGTTAAATGAGCAGTTCTTC. Protein product: CASSEDPAGLNEQFF.